This T cell receptor (beta chain) derives from a study of cytomegalovirus exposure and HLA in healthy donors. The PCR used 60 Vbeta and 13 Jbeta primers. The assay was immunoSEQ multiplex PCR, and TCRdb's table has in-frame clones only and misses some. The table lists 110,000 to 150,000 clones, less than 85% of them singletons, with approximately 2% in the top ten. Study findings and constraints: Reportedly, cytomegalovirus status was diagnosed with high sensitivity and specificity.

There are a few counts of this clone. Its antigen is unidentified. The sequenced material came from PBMCs. This receptor was taken from a woman aged 55-75 years in good health and CMV-seropositive.

CDR3 region: CASSLQVTEAFF. The CDR3 DNA is TGTGCCAGCAGTTTACAGGTCACTGAAGCTTTCTTT. The chain links TRBV28 to TRBJ1-1; no reliable D call. Trimming took 2 bases from V and 4 from J, leaving 5 bases between them. The CDR3 totals 12 residues. Germline V gives CDR1 MDHEN, CDR2 SYDVKM. Together with reference TRBV28 and TRBJ1-1, the CDR3 gives the full variable domain: DVKVTQSSRYLVKRTGEKVFLECVQDMDHENMFWYRQDPGLGLRLIYFSYDVKMKEKGDIPEGYSVSREKKERFSLILESASTNQTSMYLCASSLQVTEAFFGQGTRLTVV.